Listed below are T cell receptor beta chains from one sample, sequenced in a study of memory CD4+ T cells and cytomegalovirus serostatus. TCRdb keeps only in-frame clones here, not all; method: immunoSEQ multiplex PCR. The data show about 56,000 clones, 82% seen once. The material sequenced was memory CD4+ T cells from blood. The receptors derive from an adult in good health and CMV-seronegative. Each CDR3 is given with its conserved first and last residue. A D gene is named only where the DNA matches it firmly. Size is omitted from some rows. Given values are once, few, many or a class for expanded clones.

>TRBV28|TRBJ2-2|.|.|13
CASRYPGPGELFF
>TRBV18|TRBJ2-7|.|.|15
CASSPPMGEGREQYF
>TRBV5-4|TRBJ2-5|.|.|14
CASSLRGVLETQYF
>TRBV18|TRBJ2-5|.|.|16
CASSPGGTGAQETQYF
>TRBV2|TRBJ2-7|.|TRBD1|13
CASSGTGYYEQYF
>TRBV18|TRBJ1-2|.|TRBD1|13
CASSPRQGDGYTF
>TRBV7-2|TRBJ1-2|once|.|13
CASSPPGVHGYTF
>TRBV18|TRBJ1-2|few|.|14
CASSPIQDRRGYTF
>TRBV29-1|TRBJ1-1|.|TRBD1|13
CSVGWTGNTEAFF
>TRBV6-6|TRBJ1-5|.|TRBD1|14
CASSQDRGFQPQHF
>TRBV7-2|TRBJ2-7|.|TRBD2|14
CASSLAGTTYEQYF
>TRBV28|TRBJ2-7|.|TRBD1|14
CASSLIDRANEQYF
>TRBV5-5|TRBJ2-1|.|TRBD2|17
CASSLRLAGGQGNEQFF
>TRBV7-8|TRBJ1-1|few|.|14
CASSISTKNTEAFF
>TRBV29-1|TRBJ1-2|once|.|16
CSFSNQRLQGANGYTF
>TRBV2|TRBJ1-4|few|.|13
CASCSSEREKLFF
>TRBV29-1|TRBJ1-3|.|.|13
CGTAGTSGNTIYF
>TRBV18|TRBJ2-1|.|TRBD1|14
CASSPLTGVNEQFF
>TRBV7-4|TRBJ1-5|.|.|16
CASSLKGQVGNQPQHF
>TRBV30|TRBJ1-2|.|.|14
CAWSARGFNYGYTF
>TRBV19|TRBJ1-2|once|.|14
CAGKDSTTNYGYTF
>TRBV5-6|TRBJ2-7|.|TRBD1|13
CASSLGDRDEQYF
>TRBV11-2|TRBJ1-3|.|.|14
CASNLGQGGNTIYF
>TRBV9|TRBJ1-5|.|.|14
CASSVSYSNQPQHF
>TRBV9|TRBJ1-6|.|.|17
CASSVASGNRRDSPLHF
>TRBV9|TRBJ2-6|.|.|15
CASSVPRGGANVLTF
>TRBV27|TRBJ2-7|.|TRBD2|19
CASSLASSREAGGSYEQYF
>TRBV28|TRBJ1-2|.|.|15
CASSLDIGRNYGYTF
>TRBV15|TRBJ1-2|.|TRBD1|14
CATSQDRGLSGYTF
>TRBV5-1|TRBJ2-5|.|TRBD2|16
CASSLSSGGGGETQYF
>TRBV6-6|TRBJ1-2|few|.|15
CASSYPGTSNYGYTF
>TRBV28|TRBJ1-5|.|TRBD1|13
CASSGGGNQPQHF
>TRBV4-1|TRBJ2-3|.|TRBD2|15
CASSRTSGGADTQYF
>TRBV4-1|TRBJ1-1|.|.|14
CASSRTGYLTEAFF
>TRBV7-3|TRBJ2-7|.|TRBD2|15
CASSPQAGGPDEQYF
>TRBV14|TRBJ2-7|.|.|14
CASSQAPPFYEQYF
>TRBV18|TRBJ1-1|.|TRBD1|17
CASSVGQGPEVGTEAFF
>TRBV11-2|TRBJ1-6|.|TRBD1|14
CASSRGGRDSPLHF
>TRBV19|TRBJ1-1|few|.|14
CASSIRGSNTEAFF
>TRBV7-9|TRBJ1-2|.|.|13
CASSGTYNYGYTF
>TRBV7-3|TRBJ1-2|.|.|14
CASSLNQAGDGYTF
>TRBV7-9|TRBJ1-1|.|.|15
CASSPWGQVHTEAFF
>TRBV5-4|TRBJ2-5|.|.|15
CASIRGPQYQETQYF